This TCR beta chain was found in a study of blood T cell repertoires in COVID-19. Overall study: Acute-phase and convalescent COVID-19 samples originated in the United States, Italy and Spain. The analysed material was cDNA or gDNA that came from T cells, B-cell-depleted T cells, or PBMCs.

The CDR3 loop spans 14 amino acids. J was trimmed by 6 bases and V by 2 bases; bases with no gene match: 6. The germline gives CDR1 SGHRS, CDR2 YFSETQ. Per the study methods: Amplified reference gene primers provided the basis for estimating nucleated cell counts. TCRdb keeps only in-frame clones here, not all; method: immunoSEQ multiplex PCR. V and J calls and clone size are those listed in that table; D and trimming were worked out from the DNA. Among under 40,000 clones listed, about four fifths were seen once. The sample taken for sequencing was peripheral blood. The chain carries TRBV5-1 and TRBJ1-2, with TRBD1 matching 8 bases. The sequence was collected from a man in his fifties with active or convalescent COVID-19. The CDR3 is CASSFSGGADGYTF. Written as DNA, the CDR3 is TGCGCCAGCAGCTTTTCAGGGGGCGCGGATGGCTACACCTTC.